The clone carrying this T cell receptor (beta chain) turned up a few times. What it binds is unknown. TCR beta CDR3 regions were amplified from RNA. HTBI primers were the set used in a first-round RT-PCR of the TCR CDR3. TCRdb independently ran MiXCR on the multiplex PCR reads; one entry per CDR3 protein. The top ten clones hold roughly 30% of a sample with hundreds of thousands of distinct CDR3 sequences, 20% to 25% of them seen once. The sample originates from a study of T cells in Graves' hyperthyroidism and ophthalmopathy. V lost 0 bases, J lost 3 bases, and 8 bases lay in between. Germline assignment: CDR1 MNHEY and CDR2 SVGAGI. The CDR3 runs to 14 residues. Uncontrolled infection, other autoimmune disease, pregnancy and lactation each barred patients from inclusion. Source material for PBMCs was more than 7.5 ml fresh peripheral blood. Study-wide findings and caveats: Researchers found most expanded thyroid clonotypes above 0.001 in blood as well. The authors' 13 V-J model separated ophthalmopathy from stable hyperthyroidism.

J is TRBJ1-1 and V is TRBV6-5, with D possibly matching TRBD1 (5 bases). The sequenced material came from blood. The clonotype was recovered from a man between 25 and 39 years old with Graves' ophthalmopathy. The CDR3 region is CASSYSRGYTEAFF. Here the CDR3 DNA reads TGTGCCAGCAGTTACTCGCGGGGGTACACTGAAGCTTTCTTT.